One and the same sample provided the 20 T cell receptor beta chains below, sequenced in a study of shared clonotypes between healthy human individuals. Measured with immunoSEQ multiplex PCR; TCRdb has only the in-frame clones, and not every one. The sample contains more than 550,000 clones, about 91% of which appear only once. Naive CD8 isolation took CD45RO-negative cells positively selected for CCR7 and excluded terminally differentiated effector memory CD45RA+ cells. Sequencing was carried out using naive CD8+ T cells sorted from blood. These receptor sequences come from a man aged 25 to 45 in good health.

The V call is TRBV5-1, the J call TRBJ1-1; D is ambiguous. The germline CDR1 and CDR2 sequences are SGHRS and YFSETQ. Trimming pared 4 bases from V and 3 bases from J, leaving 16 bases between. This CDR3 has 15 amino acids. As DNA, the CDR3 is TGCGCCAGCAGCAAACTTGATGCGCCGGACACTGAAGCTTTCTTT. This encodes CASSKLDAPDTEAFF.

CDR3: CASSLAAYEQYF. DNA of the CDR3: TGTGCCAGCAGCTTAGCAGCCTACGAGCAGTACTTC. The rearrangement links TRBV7-9 to TRBJ2-7, with D uncertain. Germline-derived CDR1 and CDR2 are SEHNR and FQNEAQ (reference sequence). Trimming pared 0 bases from V and 2 bases from J, leaving 2 bases between. CDR3 length equals 12 residues.

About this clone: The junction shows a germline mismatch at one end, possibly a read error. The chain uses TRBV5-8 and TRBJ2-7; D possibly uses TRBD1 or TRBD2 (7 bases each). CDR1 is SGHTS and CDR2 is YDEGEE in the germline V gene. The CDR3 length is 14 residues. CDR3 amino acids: CASSLRPGGDRVPF. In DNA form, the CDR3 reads TGTGCCAGCAGCTTGAGGCCAGGGGGGGACCGGGTCCCTTTC.

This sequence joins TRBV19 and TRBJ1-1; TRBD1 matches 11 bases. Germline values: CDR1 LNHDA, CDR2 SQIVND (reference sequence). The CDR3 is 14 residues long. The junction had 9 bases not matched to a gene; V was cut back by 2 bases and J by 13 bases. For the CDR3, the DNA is TGTGCCAGTAGTATAAGGCGGGACAGGGGGGCGGTTTTCTTT. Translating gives CASSIRRDRGAVFF.

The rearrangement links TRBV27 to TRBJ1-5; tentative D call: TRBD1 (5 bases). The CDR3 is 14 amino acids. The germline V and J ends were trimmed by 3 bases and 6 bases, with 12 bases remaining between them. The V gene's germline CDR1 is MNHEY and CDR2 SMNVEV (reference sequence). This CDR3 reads CASSFAPGTQPQHF. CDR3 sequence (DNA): TGTGCCAGCAGTTTCGCGCCGGGGACTCAGCCCCAGCATTTT.

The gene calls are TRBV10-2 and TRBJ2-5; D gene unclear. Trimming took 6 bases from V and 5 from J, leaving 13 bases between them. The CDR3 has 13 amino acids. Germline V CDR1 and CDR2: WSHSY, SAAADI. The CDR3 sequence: CASSDDLEETQYF. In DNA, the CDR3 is TGCGCCAGCAGCGACGATCTGGAGGAGACCCAGTACTTC.

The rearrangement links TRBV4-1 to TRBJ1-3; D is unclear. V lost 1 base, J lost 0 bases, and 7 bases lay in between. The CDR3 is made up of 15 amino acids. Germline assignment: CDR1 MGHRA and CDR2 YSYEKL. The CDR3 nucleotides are TGCGCCAGCAGCCAAGTTGGTATCTCTGGAAACACCATATATTTT. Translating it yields CASSQVGISGNTIYF.

CDR3 sequence (DNA): TGCGCCAGCAGCGGGGGGGAGGGAGTCTCCTACGAGCAGTACTTC. Its translation: CASSGGEGVSYEQYF. The chain couples TRBV4-3 to TRBJ2-7; TRBD2 agrees at 7 bases. CDR1 LGHNA and CDR2 YSLEER come from the germline V gene. Unmatched junction bases numbered 7, after V lost 5 bases and J lost 0 bases. This CDR3 has 15 amino acids.

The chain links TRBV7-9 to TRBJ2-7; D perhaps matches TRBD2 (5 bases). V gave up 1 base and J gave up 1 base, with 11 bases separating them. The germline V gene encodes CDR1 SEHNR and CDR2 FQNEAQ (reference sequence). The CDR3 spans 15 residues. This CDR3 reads CASSLVLRGSYEQYF. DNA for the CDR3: TGTGCCAGCAGCTTAGTCTTACGGGGATCCTACGAGCAGTACTTC. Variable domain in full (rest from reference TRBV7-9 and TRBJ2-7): DTGVSQNPRHKITKRGQNVTFRCDPISEHNRLYWYRQTLGQGPEFLTYFQNEAQLEKSRLLSDRFSAERPKGSFSTLEIQRTEQGDSAMYLCASSLVLRGSYEQYFGPGTRLTVT.

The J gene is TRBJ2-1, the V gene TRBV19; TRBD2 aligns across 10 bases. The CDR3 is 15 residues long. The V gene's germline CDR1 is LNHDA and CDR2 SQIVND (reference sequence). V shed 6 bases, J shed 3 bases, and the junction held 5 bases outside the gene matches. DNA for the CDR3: TGTGCCAGTAGGCCTCTAGCGGGAGACTACAATGAGCAGTTCTTC. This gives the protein CASRPLAGDYNEQFF. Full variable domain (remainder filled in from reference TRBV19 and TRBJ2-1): DGGITQSPKYLFRKEGQNVTLSCEQNLNHDAMYWYRQDPGQGLRLIYYSQIVNDFQKGDIAEGYSVSREKKESFPLTVTSAQKNPTAFYLCASRPLAGDYNEQFFGPGTRLTVL.

The CDR3 protein is CASSSGTGDFSGANVLTF. The DNA of the CDR3 is TGTGCCAGCTCATCCGGGACAGGGGACTTCTCTGGGGCCAACGTCCTGACTTTC. The chain links TRBV18 to TRBJ2-6; 10 bases are a match to TRBD1. This CDR3 has 18 amino acids. Germline assignment: CDR1 KGHSH and CDR2 LQKENI. The V gene end was trimmed by 5 bases and the J gene end by 0 bases; junction bases not matched to a gene: 7.

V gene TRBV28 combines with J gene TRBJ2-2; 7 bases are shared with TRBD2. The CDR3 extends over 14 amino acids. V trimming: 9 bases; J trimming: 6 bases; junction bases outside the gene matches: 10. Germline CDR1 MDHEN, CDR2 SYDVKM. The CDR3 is CASFSLAISGELFF. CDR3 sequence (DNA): TGTGCCAGTTTTTCACTAGCGATCTCCGGGGAGCTGTTTTTT.

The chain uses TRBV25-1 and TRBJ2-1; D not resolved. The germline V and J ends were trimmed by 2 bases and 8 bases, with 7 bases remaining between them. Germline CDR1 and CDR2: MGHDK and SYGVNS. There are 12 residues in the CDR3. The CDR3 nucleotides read TGTGCCAGCAGTGAAACGAACCATGAGCAGTTCTTC. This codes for CASSETNHEQFF.

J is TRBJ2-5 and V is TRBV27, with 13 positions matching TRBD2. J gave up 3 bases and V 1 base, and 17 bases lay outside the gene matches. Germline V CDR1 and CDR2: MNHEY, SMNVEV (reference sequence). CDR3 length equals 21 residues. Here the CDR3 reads CASSLYKRRGLAGPEKETQYF. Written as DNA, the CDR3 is TGTGCCAGCAGTTTATATAAGAGGCGGGGACTAGCGGGACCTGAGAAAGAGACCCAGTACTTC.

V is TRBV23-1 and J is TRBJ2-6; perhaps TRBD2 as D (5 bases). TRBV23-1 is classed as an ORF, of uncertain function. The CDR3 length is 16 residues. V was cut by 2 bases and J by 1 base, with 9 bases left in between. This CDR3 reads CASSQSRGSGANVLTF. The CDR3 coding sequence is TGCGCCAGCAGTCAAAGTCGCGGGTCTGGGGCCAACGTCCTGACTTTC.

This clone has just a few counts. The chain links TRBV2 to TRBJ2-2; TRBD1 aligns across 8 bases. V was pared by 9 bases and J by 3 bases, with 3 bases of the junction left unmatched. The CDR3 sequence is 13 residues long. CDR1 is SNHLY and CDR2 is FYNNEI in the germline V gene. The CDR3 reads CARDREDTGELFF. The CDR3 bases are TGTGCCAGGGACAGGGAGGACACCGGGGAGCTGTTTTTT.

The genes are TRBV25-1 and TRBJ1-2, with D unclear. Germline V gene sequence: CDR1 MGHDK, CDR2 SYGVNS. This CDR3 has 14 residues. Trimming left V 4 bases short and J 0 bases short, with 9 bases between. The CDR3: CASSGRGPNYGYTF. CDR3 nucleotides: TGTGCCAGCAGTGGTCGGGGTCCTAACTATGGCTACACCTTC.

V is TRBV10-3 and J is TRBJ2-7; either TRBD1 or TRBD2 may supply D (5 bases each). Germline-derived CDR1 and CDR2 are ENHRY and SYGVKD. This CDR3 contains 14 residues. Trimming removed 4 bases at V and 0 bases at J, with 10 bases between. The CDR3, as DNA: TGTGCCATCAGTGTAGAGGGGAGCTCCTACGAGCAGTACTTC. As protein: CAISVEGSSYEQYF.

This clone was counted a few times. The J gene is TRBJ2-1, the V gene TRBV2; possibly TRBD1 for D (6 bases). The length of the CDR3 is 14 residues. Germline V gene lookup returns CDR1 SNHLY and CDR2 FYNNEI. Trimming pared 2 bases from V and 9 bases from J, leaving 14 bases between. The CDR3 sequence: CASSEPLIQGEQFF. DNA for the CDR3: TGTGCCAGCAGTGAACCCCTGATACAGGGTGAGCAGTTCTTC.

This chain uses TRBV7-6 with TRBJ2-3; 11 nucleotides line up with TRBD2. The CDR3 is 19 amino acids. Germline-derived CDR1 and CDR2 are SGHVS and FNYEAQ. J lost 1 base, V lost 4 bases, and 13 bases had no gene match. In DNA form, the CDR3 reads TGTGCCAGCAGCTCATCACTAGCGGGAGTAGGCTTTCGCACAGATACGCAGTATTTT. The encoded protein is CASSSSLAGVGFRTDTQYF.